This TCR beta chain was captured in a study of immune evolution from preneoplasia to lung adenocarcinoma. General observations from the study: Top clone share appeared to fall from AAH through AIS, MIA, adenocarcinoma.

Looked up from germline, CDR1 is SGHTA and CDR2 is FQGNSA. This CDR3 spans 14 amino acids. Deletions cut 2 bases from V and 8 bases from J, with 15 bases between. This clone was picked up one time. No antigen is known for it. Measured with immunoSEQ multiplex PCR; TCRdb has only the in-frame clones, and not every one. Counted here are thousands of clones, around nine tenths occurring once; the ten biggest clones make up 6.5% to 8%. The sample comprised FFPE minimally invasive lung adenocarcinoma tissue. The receptor's source is a donor of 70 years or more with lung adenocarcinoma. The rearrangement links TRBV7-2 to TRBJ1-2; D may be TRBD1 (6 bases). CDR3 protein: CASSLSGGMWGYTF. CDR3 nucleotides: TGTGCCAGCAGCTTATCTGGGGGCATGTGGGGCTACACCTTC.